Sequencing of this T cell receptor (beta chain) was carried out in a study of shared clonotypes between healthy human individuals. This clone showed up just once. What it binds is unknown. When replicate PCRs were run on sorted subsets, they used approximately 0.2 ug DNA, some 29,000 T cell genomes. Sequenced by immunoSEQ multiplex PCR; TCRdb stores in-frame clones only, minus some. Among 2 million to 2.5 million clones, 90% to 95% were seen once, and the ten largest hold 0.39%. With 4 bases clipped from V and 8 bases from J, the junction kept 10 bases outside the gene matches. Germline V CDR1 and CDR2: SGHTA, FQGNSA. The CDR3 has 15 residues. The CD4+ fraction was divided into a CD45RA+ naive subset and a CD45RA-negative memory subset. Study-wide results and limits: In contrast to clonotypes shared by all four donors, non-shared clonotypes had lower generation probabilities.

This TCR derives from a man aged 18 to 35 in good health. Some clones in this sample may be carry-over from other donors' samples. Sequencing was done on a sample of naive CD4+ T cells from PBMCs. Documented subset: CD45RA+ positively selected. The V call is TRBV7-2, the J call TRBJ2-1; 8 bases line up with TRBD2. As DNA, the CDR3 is TGTGCCAGCAGCTCCGTTCGGGAGGGCCTCTATGAGCAGTTCTTC. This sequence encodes CASSSVREGLYEQFF.